Listed here is a single T cell receptor (beta chain). The sample is drawn from a study of blood T cell repertoires in COVID-19. Overall study context: PBMCs, B-cell-depleted T cells, or T cells were the source of the cDNA or gDNA that made up the material.

Using immunoSEQ multiplex PCR, the repertoire was profiled, and TCRdb retains in-frame clones only, with some absent. The table shows over 150,000 clones, with 78% occurring only once. This CDR3 has 19 amino acids. The V gene's germline CDR1 is MNHEY and CDR2 SVGEGT. Trimming cost V 0 bases and J 1 base; bases outside gene matches: 7. The clonotype was recovered from an elderly man with acute or convalescent COVID-19. The chain recombines TRBV6-2 or TRBV6-3 with TRBJ2-2; TRBD2 aligns across 11 bases. The sequencing input was peripheral blood. The CDR3 DNA sequence: TGTGCCAGCAGTTACTCGATGCTAGCGGGGGGCCTGAACACCGGGGAGCTGTTTTTT. Its protein is CASSYSMLAGGLNTGELFF.